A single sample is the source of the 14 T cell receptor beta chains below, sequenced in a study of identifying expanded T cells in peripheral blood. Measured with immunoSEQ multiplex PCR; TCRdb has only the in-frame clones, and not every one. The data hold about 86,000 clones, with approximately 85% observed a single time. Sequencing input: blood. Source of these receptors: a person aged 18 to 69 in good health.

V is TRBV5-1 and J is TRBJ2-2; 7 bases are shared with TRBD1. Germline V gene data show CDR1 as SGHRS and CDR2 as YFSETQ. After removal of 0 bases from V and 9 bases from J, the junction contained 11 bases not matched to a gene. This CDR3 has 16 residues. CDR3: CASSLASSGGNRELFF. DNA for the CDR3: TGCGCCAGCAGCTTGGCCTCGTCAGGGGGTAACCGGGAGCTGTTTTTT.

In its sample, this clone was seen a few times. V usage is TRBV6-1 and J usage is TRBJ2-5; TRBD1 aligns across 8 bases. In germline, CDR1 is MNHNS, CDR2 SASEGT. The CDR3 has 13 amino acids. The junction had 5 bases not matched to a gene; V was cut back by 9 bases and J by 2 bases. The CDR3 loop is CASTRDRQETQYF. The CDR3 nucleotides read TGTGCCAGTACCCGGGACAGGCAAGAGACCCAGTACTTC.

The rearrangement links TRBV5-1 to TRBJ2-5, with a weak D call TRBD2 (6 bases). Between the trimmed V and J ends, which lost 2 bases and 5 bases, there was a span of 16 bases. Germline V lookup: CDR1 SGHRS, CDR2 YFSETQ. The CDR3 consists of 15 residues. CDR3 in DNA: TGCGCCAGCAGCTTCGTCGGGGGATCGGGGGAGACCCAGTACTTC. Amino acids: CASSFVGGSGETQYF.

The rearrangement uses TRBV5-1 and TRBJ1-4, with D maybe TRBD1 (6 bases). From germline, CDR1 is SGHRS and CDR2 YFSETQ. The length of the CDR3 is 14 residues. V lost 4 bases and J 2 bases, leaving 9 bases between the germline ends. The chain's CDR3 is CASSQTGTNEKLFF. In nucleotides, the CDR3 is TGCGCCAGCAGCCAGACAGGTACTAATGAAAAACTGTTTTTT.

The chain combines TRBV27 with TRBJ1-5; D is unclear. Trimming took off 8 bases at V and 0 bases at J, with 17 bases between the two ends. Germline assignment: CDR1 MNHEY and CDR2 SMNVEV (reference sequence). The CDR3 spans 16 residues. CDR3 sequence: CASSLRSVGSNQPQHF. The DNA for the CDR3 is TGTGCCAGCTCCCTCCGCAGCGTCGGTAGCAATCAGCCCCAGCATTTT.

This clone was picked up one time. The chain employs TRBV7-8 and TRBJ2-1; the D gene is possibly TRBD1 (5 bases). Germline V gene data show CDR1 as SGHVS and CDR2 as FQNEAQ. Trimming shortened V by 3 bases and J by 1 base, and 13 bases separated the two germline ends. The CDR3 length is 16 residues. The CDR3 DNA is TGTGCCAGCAGCTTGACCGACAGCCTATCCTACAATGAGCAGTTCTTC. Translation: CASSLTDSLSYNEQFF.

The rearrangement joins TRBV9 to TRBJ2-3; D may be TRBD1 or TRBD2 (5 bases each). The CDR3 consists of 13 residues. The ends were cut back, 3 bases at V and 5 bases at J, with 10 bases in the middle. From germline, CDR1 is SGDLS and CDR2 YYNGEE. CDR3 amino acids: CASSGGSLDTQYF. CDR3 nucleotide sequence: TGTGCCAGCAGCGGGGGGTCTTTAGATACGCAGTATTTT. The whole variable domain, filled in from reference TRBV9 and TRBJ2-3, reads DSGVTQTPKHLITATGQRVTLRCSPRSGDLSVYWYQQSLDQGLQFLIQYYNGEERAKGNILERFSAQQFPDLHSELNLSSLELGDSALYFCASSGGSLDTQYFGPGTRLTVL.

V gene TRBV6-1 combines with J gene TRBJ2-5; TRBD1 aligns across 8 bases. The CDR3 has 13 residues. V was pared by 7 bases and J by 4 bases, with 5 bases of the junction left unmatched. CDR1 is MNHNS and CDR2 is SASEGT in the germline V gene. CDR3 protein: CASTRTGRETQYF. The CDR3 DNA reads TGTGCCAGCACCAGGACAGGGAGAGAGACCCAGTACTTC.

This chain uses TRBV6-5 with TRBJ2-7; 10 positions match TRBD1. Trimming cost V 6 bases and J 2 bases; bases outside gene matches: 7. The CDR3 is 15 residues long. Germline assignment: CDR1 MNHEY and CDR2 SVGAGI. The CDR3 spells CASRKTGTGAYEQYF. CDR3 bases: TGTGCCAGCAGGAAGACCGGGACAGGGGCCTACGAGCAGTACTTC.

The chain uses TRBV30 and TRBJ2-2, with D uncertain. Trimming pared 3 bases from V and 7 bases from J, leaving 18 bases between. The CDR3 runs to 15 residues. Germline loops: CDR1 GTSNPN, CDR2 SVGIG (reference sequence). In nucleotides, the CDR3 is TGTGCCTGGAGAAGATCTAGATCCGAGCACGGGGAGCTGTTTTTT. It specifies CAWRRSRSEHGELFF. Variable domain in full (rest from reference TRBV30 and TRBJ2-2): SQTIHQWPATLVQPVGSPLSLECTVEGTSNPNLYWYRQAAGRGLQLLFYSVGIGQISSEVPQNLSASRPQDRQFILSSKKLLLSDSGFYLCAWRRSRSEHGELFFGEGSRLTVL.

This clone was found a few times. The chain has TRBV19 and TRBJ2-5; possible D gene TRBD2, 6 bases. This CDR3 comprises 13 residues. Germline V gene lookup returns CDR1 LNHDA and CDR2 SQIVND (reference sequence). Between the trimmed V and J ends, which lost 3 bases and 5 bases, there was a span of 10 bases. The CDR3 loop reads CASSMAGMETQYF. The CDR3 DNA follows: TGTGCCAGTAGTATGGCGGGGATGGAGACCCAGTACTTC.

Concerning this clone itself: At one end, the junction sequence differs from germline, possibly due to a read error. CDR3 nucleotides: TGTGCCAGCAGCGAGGTAAGGGGCTACAGTGAGCAGTTCTTC. This translates into CASSEVRGYSEQFF. The chain couples TRBV5-4 to TRBJ2-1; weak D call: TRBD1 (5 bases). Germline CDR1 is SGHNT and CDR2 is YYREEE (reference sequence). This CDR3 region has 14 residues.

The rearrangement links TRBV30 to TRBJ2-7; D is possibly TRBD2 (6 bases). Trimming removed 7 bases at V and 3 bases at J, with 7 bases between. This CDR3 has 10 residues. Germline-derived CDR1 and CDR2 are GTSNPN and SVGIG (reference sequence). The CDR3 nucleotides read TGTGCCTCGGGGGTCTACGAGCAGTACTTC. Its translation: CASGVYEQYF.

The CDR3 coding sequence is TGTGCCAGCGTAGGGAGCCCACAAGAGACCCAGTACTTC. Amino acid sequence: CASVGSPQETQYF. The rearrangement uses TRBV7-9 and TRBJ2-5; a weak D match, TRBD2 (5 bases). Germline CDR1 reads SEHNR; CDR2 reads FQNEAQ (reference sequence). The V end was cut by 8 bases, the J end by 2 bases, with 12 bases between. The CDR3 is made up of 13 amino acids. The full variable domain, completed using reference TRBV7-9 and TRBJ2-5, is DTGVSQNPRHKITKRGQNVTFRCDPISEHNRLYWYRQTLGQGPEFLTYFQNEAQLEKSRLLSDRFSAERPKGSFSTLEIQRTEQGDSAMYLCASVGSPQETQYFGPGTRLLVL.